One sample yielded the 26 T cell receptor beta chains listed below, sequenced in a study of shared clonotypes between healthy human individuals. Clones were sequenced by immunoSEQ multiplex PCR, and TCRdb holds only the in-frame ones, with some missing. The sample carries about 380,000 clones, around 96% recorded once. Sample: memory CD8+ T cells sorted from blood. As to subset: CD45RO+ cells pooled with CCR7-negative TemRA cells. The receptor source for this set is a man younger than 45 in good health.

This chain connects TRBV6-5 to TRBJ1-5; a possible D gene is TRBD1 (6 bases). Looked up from germline, CDR1 is MNHEY and CDR2 is SVGAGI. Trimming shortened V by 6 bases and J by 2 bases, and 14 bases separated the two germline ends. The CDR3 extends over 15 amino acids. The CDR3 region is CASRIGGSGNQPQHF. The CDR3 DNA reads TGTGCCAGCAGGATAGGGGGTTCGGGCAATCAGCCCCAGCATTTT.

The rearrangement links TRBV7-9 to TRBJ2-4, with 7 bases identical to TRBD1. Germline loops: CDR1 SEHNR, CDR2 FQNEAQ (reference sequence). This CDR3 region has 11 residues. With 5 bases clipped from V and 11 bases from J, the junction kept 3 bases outside the gene matches. The CDR3 is CASSLDRVQYF. The DNA of the CDR3 is TGTGCCAGCAGCCTAGACAGGGTTCAGTACTTC.

The J gene is TRBJ2-3, the V gene TRBV5-1, with D perhaps matching TRBD1 or TRBD2 (5 bases each). The CDR3 has 18 residues. In germline, CDR1 is SGHRS, CDR2 YFSETQ. V lost 4 bases and J lost 2, with 23 bases in between. This CDR3 is CASSRLSGTDMNTDTQYF. CDR3 bases: TGCGCCAGCAGCCGACTATCCGGGACCGACATGAACACAGATACGCAGTATTTT.

The chain joins TRBV12-1 to TRBJ2-7; the DNA was not used to check the table's D call, TRBD2. TRBV12-1 is deemed a pseudogene. The CDR3 is 16 residues long. The CDR3 loop reads CASSFAWCGRHYEQYF. The DNA for the CDR3 is TGTGCCAGCAGCTTTGCGTGGTGCGGGAGACACTACGAGCAGTACTTC.

This chain links TRBV7-8 with TRBJ2-1; D is unclear. This CDR3 comprises 16 residues. Germline loops: CDR1 SGHVS, CDR2 FQNEAQ. Trimming took 2 bases from V and 2 from J, leaving 13 bases between them. The CDR3 loop is CASSLTQPGPYNEQFF. CDR3 nucleotide sequence: TGTGCCAGCAGCTTAACCCAACCGGGCCCCTACAATGAGCAGTTCTTC.

This sequence joins TRBV6-5 and TRBJ1-3, with unresolved D. Looked up from germline, CDR1 is MNHEY and CDR2 is SVGAGI. The CDR3 loop spans 15 amino acids. V lost 7 bases to trimming and J lost 0 bases, with 13 bases between them. The CDR3 DNA reads as TGTGCCAGCATAAGGTGCAGTCTCTCTGGAAACACCATATATTTT. It specifies CASIRCSLSGNTIYF.

The J gene is TRBJ2-2, the V gene TRBV4-1; 13 positions agree with TRBD2. Trimming removed 4 bases from V and 0 bases from J; junction bases left unmatched: 2. The CDR3 is 17 amino acids. The V gene's germline CDR1 is MGHRA and CDR2 YSYEKL. CDR3 sequence (DNA): TGCGCCAGCAGCCGTGGGACTAGCGGGACGAACACCGGGGAGCTGTTTTTT. Amino acid sequence: CASSRGTSGTNTGELFF.

This chain connects TRBV30 to TRBJ2-1, with D possibly TRBD1 on 6 matching bases. The CDR3 is 15 residues long. Between the trimmed V and J ends, which lost 2 bases and 4 bases, there was a span of 15 bases. CDR1 GTSNPN and CDR2 SVGIG come from the germline V gene (reference sequence). The CDR3 spells CAWSPWTVVYNEQFF. CDR3 sequence (DNA): TGTGCCTGGAGTCCCTGGACAGTGGTTTACAATGAGCAGTTCTTC.

The chain couples TRBV14 to TRBJ2-7, with 9 nucleotides matching TRBD1. Germline values: CDR1 SGHDN, CDR2 FVKESK. Trimming cost V 2 bases and J 3 bases; bases outside gene matches: 5. The CDR3 loop spans 15 amino acids. As DNA, the CDR3 is TGTGCCAGCAGCCAAAAGACAGGGGGGATCTACGAGCAGTACTTC. Translation gives CASSQKTGGIYEQYF.

CDR3 sequence: CASSQNSGAKYQETQYF. In DNA, the CDR3 is TGTGCCAGCAGCCAAAATAGCGGCGCGAAATACCAAGAGACCCAGTACTTC. V is TRBV11-2 and J is TRBJ2-5, with TRBD2 as a possible D gene (6 bases). Germline CDR1 SGHAT, CDR2 FQNNGV. The length of the CDR3 is 17 residues. Trimming stripped 5 bases from V and 0 bases from J, with 19 bases between.

V is TRBV27 and J is TRBJ2-7; D is uncertain. The V end was cut by 2 bases, the J end by 7 bases, with 9 bases between. Per germline, CDR1 MNHEY and CDR2 SMNVEV (reference sequence). The CDR3 length is 12 residues. The CDR3 DNA follows: TGTGCCAGCAGTTTAAATTCCCGGGAGCAGTACTTC. It encodes CASSLNSREQYF.

This chain joins TRBV7-9 and TRBJ2-2; the D is unclear. The CDR3 has 14 residues. Looked up from germline, CDR1 is SEHNR and CDR2 is FQNEAQ (reference sequence). Trimming took 8 bases from V and 0 from J, leaving 10 bases between them. In DNA form, the CDR3 reads TGTGCCAGCGGCTCGAACACGAACACCGGGGAGCTGTTTTTT. This encodes CASGSNTNTGELFF.

This chain uses TRBV30 with TRBJ1-4, with D possibly TRBD1 on 6 matching bases. This CDR3 spans 14 amino acids. The ends were cut back, 3 bases at V and 4 bases at J, with 12 bases in the middle. Germline V gene data show CDR1 as GTSNPN and CDR2 as SVGIG (reference sequence). CDR3 nucleotides: TGTGCCTGGAGATTACAGGGAATTAATGAAAAACTGTTTTTT. Amino acid sequence: CAWRLQGINEKLFF.

V and J are TRBV5-1 and TRBJ2-3; TRBD1 matches 7 bases. The CDR3 length is 14 residues. Germline CDR1 is SGHRS and CDR2 is YFSETQ. The V and J ends lost 2 bases and 2 bases, in that order; junction bases with no gene match: 2. CDR3 sequence reads: CASSFGQVTDTQYF. The CDR3, as DNA: TGCGCCAGCAGCTTCGGACAGGTCACAGATACGCAGTATTTT.

The genes are TRBV30 and TRBJ1-1; D gene unclear. Germline values: CDR1 GTSNPN, CDR2 SVGIG (reference sequence). Between the trimmed V and J ends, which lost 0 bases and 8 bases, there was a span of 7 bases. There are 11 residues in the CDR3. The CDR3 DNA follows: TGTGCCTGGAGTGTACACGTCGAAGCTTTCTTT. Translation gives CAWSVHVEAFF.

The chain carries TRBV7-2 and TRBJ2-5, with a weak D call TRBD2 (6 bases). This CDR3 spans 13 amino acids. Germline CDR1 is SGHTA and CDR2 is FQGNSA. The V end was cut by 3 bases, the J end by 1 base, with 6 bases between. In nucleotides, the CDR3 is TGTGCCAGCAGCTTTAGCGGCCAAGAGACCCAGTACTTC. Protein: CASSFSGQETQYF.

Points on this clone: Mismatch with germline at one junction end may stem from a read error. J is TRBJ2-2 and V is TRBV7-7; either TRBD1 or TRBD2 may fit D (5 bases each). The CDR3 runs 13 residues. Germline V CDR1 and CDR2: SSHAT, FNYEAQ (reference sequence). DNA of the CDR3: TGTGCTAGCAGCTTTTGGGGGACCGGGGAGCTGTTTTTT. Its translation: CASSFWGTGELFF.

Comments on this clone: Additional DNA sequences in this sample encode the identical CDR3. The rearrangement joins TRBV10-3 to TRBJ2-3, with a weak D call TRBD2 (6 bases). V was shortened by 4 bases and J by 1 base, with 6 bases between the two germline ends. Per the germline V gene, CDR1 is ENHRY and CDR2 is SYGVKD. The CDR3 covers 13 residues. The CDR3 coding sequence is TGTGCCATCAGTGCTAGCGGCACAGATACGCAGTATTTT. It translates to CAISASGTDTQYF.

The rearrangement links TRBV19 to TRBJ1-2; 7 nucleotides match TRBD1. The V gene's germline CDR1 is LNHDA and CDR2 SQIVND (reference sequence). This CDR3 comprises 13 residues. The V segment lost 6 bases and the J segment 8 bases; nucleotides outside the gene matches: 9. CDR3 sequence reads: CASSPDRVGGYTF. Written as DNA, the CDR3 is TGTGCCAGTAGCCCCGACAGGGTCGGGGGCTACACCTTC.

This clone was seen only once. V and J are TRBV5-1 and TRBJ2-1; D unclear. Germline assignment: CDR1 SGHRS and CDR2 YFSETQ. Trimming stripped 0 bases from V and 0 bases from J, with 10 bases between. The CDR3 spans 16 residues. CDR3 bases: TGCGCCAGCAGCTTGGGTCCCTCGAGCTCCTACAATGAGCAGTTCTTC. Translated: CASSLGPSSSYNEQFF.

The chain couples TRBV6-6 to TRBJ2-7; either TRBD1 or TRBD2 may supply D (5 bases each). Germline CDR1 is MNHNY and CDR2 is SVGAGI (reference sequence). Trimming took 7 bases from V and 0 from J, leaving 16 bases between them. This CDR3 has 15 residues. CDR3 DNA: TGTGCCAGCAACGCCGGGGACCGTCACTCCTACGAGCAGTACTTC. Its protein product is CASNAGDRHSYEQYF.

The rearrangement links TRBV2 to TRBJ2-1, with D unresolved. The CDR3 sequence is 13 residues long. Looked up from germline, CDR1 is SNHLY and CDR2 is FYNNEI. Trimming left V 4 bases short and J 7 bases short, with 11 bases between. The CDR3: CASSGSLLNEQFF. In DNA, the CDR3 is TGTGCCAGCAGTGGATCCCTTCTTAATGAGCAGTTCTTC. Using reference TRBV2 and TRBJ2-1 for the parts outside the CDR3, the full variable domain is EPEVTQTPSHQVTQMGQEVILRCVPISNHLYFYWYRQILGQKVEFLVSFYNNEISEKSEIFDDQFSVERPDGSNFTLKIRSTKLEDSAMYFCASSGSLLNEQFFGPGTRLTVL.

V is TRBV30 and J is TRBJ2-3; 10 nucleotides align to TRBD2. CDR1 GTSNPN and CDR2 SVGIG come from the germline V gene (reference sequence). The CDR3 has 16 residues. Trimming removed 0 bases from V and 5 bases from J; junction bases left unmatched: 8. CDR3 in amino acids: CAWSVSSGRAKDTQYF. The CDR3 DNA reads as TGTGCCTGGAGTGTATCGAGCGGGAGGGCTAAAGATACGCAGTATTTT.

CDR3 DNA: TGTGCCAGCAGTGAATCGCTTCCTACTAATGAAAAACTGTTTTTT. This translates into CASSESLPTNEKLFF. V usage is TRBV6-1 and J usage is TRBJ1-4; no clear D. Deletions cut 2 bases from V and 2 bases from J, with 9 bases between. CDR3 size: 15 residues. The germline V gene has CDR1 MNHNS and CDR2 SASEGT.

The chain uses TRBV25-1 and TRBJ2-1; D not certain. The germline V gene has CDR1 MGHDK and CDR2 SYGVNS. This CDR3 region has 14 residues. Trimming took 0 bases from V and 5 from J, leaving 8 bases between them. The CDR3 is CASSEYGQHNEQFF. The CDR3 region has the DNA TGTGCCAGCAGTGAATATGGGCAGCACAATGAGCAGTTCTTC. The complete variable domain, with remaining parts taken from reference TRBV25-1 and TRBJ2-1, reads EADIYQTPRYLVIGTGKKITLECSQTMGHDKMYWYQQDPGMELHLIHYSYGVNSTEKGDLSSESTVSRIRTEHFPLTLESARPSHTSQYLCASSEYGQHNEQFFGPGTRLTVL.

The V call is TRBV4-1, the J call TRBJ1-1; D is uncertain. With 1 base removed from V and 0 bases from J, the gap between germline ends came to 9 bases. CDR1 is MGHRA, CDR2 YSYEKL, per germline. The CDR3 totals 15 residues. The CDR3 DNA follows: TGCGCCAGCAGCCAAGTTACACAGTTGAACACTGAAGCTTTCTTT. Protein product: CASSQVTQLNTEAFF.